A selection of T cell receptor beta chains follows, all from one sample in a study of blood T cell repertoires in COVID-19. Sequencing used immunoSEQ multiplex PCR; TCRdb keeps in-frame clones, though not all of them. In the table there are some 380,000 clones, approximately 86% of which are singletons. The sample comprised PBMCs or T cells enriched from blood (not recorded which). All receptors derive from a woman in her thirties or forties with acute COVID-19. Both conserved end residues are part of each CDR3. The D gene is left open where the match is weak. Expanded clones get a size class; other rows say once, few or many, or leave the size out.

J gene | D gene | clone size | V gene | CDR3 DNA | CDR3 protein
TRBJ1-1 | NA | NA | TRBV20-1 | TGCAGTGCTAGTTTAGGAGGGGTGAACACTGAAGCTTTCTTT | CSASLGGVNTEAFF
TRBJ2-6 | TRBD1 | NA | TRBV24-1 | TGTGCCACCAGTGAGGGGACAGACCACTCTGGGGCCAACGTCCTGACTTTC | CATSEGTDHSGANVLTF
TRBJ2-2 | NA | NA | TRBV2 | TGTGCCAGCAGAAGGACACAAAACACCGGGGAGCTGTTTTTT | CASRRTQNTGELFF
TRBJ2-5 | TRBD2 | NA | TRBV5-6 | TGTGCCAGCAGCCCTACTAGCGGGGCGTCCGTAGAGACCCAGTACTTC | CASSPTSGASVETQYF
TRBJ2-6 | NA | NA | TRBV5-1 | TGCGCCAGCAGCTTGGGTCAATCTGGGGCCAACGTCCTGACTTTC | CASSLGQSGANVLTF
TRBJ1-6 | NA | NA | TRBV6-5 | TGTGCCAGCAGTTTCGCGGGGGCAGACAATAATTCACCCCTCCACTTT | CASSFAGADNNSPLHF
TRBJ2-1 | NA | NA | TRBV25-1 | TGTGCCAGCAGTTCCCAGGGGTTTTCCTACAATGAGCAGTTCTTC | CASSSQGFSYNEQFF
TRBJ2-7 | TRBD1 | NA | TRBV5-1 | TGCGCCAGCAGCCAAGGACAGGGGAACTACGAGCAGTACTTC | CASSQGQGNYEQYF
TRBJ2-5 | NA | NA | TRBV15 | TGTGCCACCAGCAGAGCTGGGGGGGGCTGGGAGACCCAGTACTTC | CATSRAGGGWETQYF
TRBJ2-5 | TRBD2 | NA | TRBV11-2 | TGTGCCAGCAGCACGGGACTAGCGGAGACCCAGTACTTC | CASSTGLAETQYF
TRBJ1-1 | TRBD1 | NA | TRBV28 | TGTGCCAGCAGTAATACCGGACAGGGAAACACTGAAGCTTTCTTT | CASSNTGQGNTEAFF
TRBJ1-1 | NA | NA | TRBV5-1 | TGCGCCAGCGGCGCGACAGGGAACACTGAAGCTTTCTTT | CASGATGNTEAFF
TRBJ1-2 | TRBD1 | once | TRBV30 | TGTGCCTGGAGTCCGGGACAGGGGGCAGAAGGCTACACCTTC | CAWSPGQGAEGYTF
TRBJ2-7 | TRBD1 | NA | TRBV4-1 | TGCGCCAGCAGCCAGTGGTTGGGGCAGGGGGCTTTGGAAGAGCAGTACTTC | CASSQWLGQGALEEQYF
TRBJ2-7 | TRBD1 | NA | TRBV6-2/TRBV6-3 | TGTGCCAGCAGTTGGGACAGGTTCGAGCAGTACTTC | CASSWDRFEQYF
TRBJ1-5 | NA | once | TRBV19 | TGTGCCAGTAGTTCTCAGGGCCCTCAGCCCCAGCATTTT | CASSSQGPQPQHF
TRBJ1-6 | NA | NA | TRBV3-1/TRBV3-2 | TGTGCCAGCAGCCAAACCGGGCAGGGTAGTTCACCCCTCCACTTT | CASSQTGQGSSPLHF
TRBJ1-4 | NA | NA | TRBV2 | TGTGCCAGCAACTCCCAGAGGGGGATACGTGAAAAACTGTTTTTT | CASNSQRGIREKLFF
TRBJ2-3 | TRBD2 | once | TRBV7-9 | TGTGCCAGCAGCCAAAAAGCGGGGGGGCCTTCTAGCACAGATACGCAGTATTTT | CASSQKAGGPSSTDTQYF
TRBJ1-1 | NA | NA | TRBV7-2 | TGTGCCAGCAGCTTAGGGGAGGTGGTAAACACTGAAGCTTTCTTT | CASSLGEVVNTEAFF
TRBJ2-5 | NA | NA | TRBV18 | TGTGCCAGCTCACCCACAGGAGAGACCCAGTACTTC | CASSPTGETQYF